This T cell receptor beta chain appears in the sequencing data of a study of low-dose radiotherapy and immunotherapy resistance in tumors. V shed 4 bases and J 1 base; nucleotides not matched to a gene: 14. CDR3 length: 20 residues. Germline-derived CDR1 and CDR2 are MNHEY and SVGEGT. Specified time point: after trial treatment. Documented treatment: LDRT plus nivolumab, ipilimumab, low-dose cyclophosphamide and aspirin (RACIN trial). Gene-specific TRAV and TRBV primers were used for first-strand cDNA, covering alpha and beta chains. TCRs were amplified for approximately 21 PCR cycles with a constant-region primer and V-primer adapter. Isolated mRNA was amplified by in vitro transcription. TCRdb used MiXCR to reprocess the reads, holding one entry per CDR3 protein. The sample shows under 75,000 distinct CDR3 sequences, about 23% of them seen only once.

This chain connects TRBV6-2 or TRBV6-3 to TRBJ2-3, with 13 positions matching TRBD2. The receptor was isolated from a male donor with prostate cancer. Sample: PBMCs, taken after low-dose radiotherapy plus immunotherapy. CDR3 in DNA: TGTGCCAGCAGTTCCTCCAGATGGACTAGCGGGGGACTAGGCACAGATACGCAGTATTTT. It translates to CASSSSRWTSGGLGTDTQYF.